Presented here are 12 T cell receptor beta chains from one specimen sequenced in a study of T cell responses to AZD1222 COVID-19 vaccine. The assay was immunoSEQ multiplex PCR, and TCRdb's table has in-frame clones only and misses some. The sample lists roughly 100,000 clones, around 90% occurring once. The specimen was peripheral blood, collected on day 0 of AZD1222 vaccination. The receptor source for this set is an adult in good health.

This clone was counted between two and nine times. The V call is TRBV5-1, the J call TRBJ2-7; 9 bases match TRBD1. Losses at the gene ends were 3 bases for V and 2 bases for J; bases not matched to a gene: 9. From germline, CDR1 is SGHRS and CDR2 YFSETQ. This CDR3 has 16 amino acids. This CDR3 is CASSSSPGQGAYEQYF. The DNA for the CDR3 is TGCGCCAGCAGCTCCTCACCGGGACAGGGAGCCTACGAGCAGTACTTC.

The V call is TRBV4-1, the J call TRBJ2-1, with 7 positions matching TRBD2. CDR1 and CDR2 from the germline V gene are MGHRA and YSYEKL. V dropped 1 base and J dropped 0; count of bases not matched to a gene: 12. The CDR3 length is 19 residues. This chain's CDR3 is CASSQGGPWRESSYNEQFF. CDR3 bases: TGCGCCAGCAGCCAAGGAGGACCTTGGCGGGAGAGCTCCTACAATGAGCAGTTCTTC.

For the CDR3, the DNA is TGTGCCAGCAGTTTAATACAGGGGGAGCAGTACTTC. It codes for CASSLIQGEQYF. The chain carries TRBV12-3 or TRBV12-4 and TRBJ2-7; TRBD1 agrees at 7 bases. The CDR3 consists of 12 residues. The J segment lost 7 bases and the V segment lost 2 bases, leaving 2 bases of the junction unmatched.

This clone occurred a few times. This chain links TRBV2 with TRBJ1-6; D gene ambiguous. V was trimmed by 4 bases and J by 0 bases, leaving 10 bases between them. The CDR3 extends over 16 amino acids. In germline, CDR1 is SNHLY, CDR2 FYNNEI. CDR3 DNA sequence: TGTGCCAGCAGTGGTGCAGGAAGCTCCTATAATTCACCCCTCCACTTT. Its protein product is CASSGAGSSYNSPLHF.

The V and J genes are TRBV2 and TRBJ1-5; D is undetermined. Germline CDR1 reads SNHLY; CDR2 reads FYNNEI. CDR3 length equals 16 residues. V was clipped by 6 bases and J by 1 base, with 16 bases between them. In DNA, the CDR3 is TGTGCCAGCAGCGACAACTCTGGCCTAAGCAATCAGCCCCAGCATTTT. Translated, it gives CASSDNSGLSNQPQHF.

This clone was counted a single time. V usage is TRBV21-1 and J usage is TRBJ2-6; the D call in the table, TRBD1, was not verified against the DNA. TRBV21-1 is deemed a pseudogene. The CDR3 is 15 amino acids. The CDR3, as DNA: TGTGCCAGGGACAGGGTCTCCTCTGGGGCCAACGTCCTGACTTTC. It codes for CARDRVSSGANVLTF.

The chain uses TRBV7-3 and TRBJ2-3, with D unresolved. The germline gives CDR1 SGHTA, CDR2 FQGTGA. The CDR3 has 13 residues. V was trimmed by 11 bases and J by 2 bases, leaving 14 bases between them. CDR3 protein: CAESPTPTDTQYF. CDR3 DNA sequence: TGTGCCGAGAGCCCTACCCCCACAGATACGCAGTATTTT.

The V gene is TRBV5-8, the J gene TRBJ1-1, with D perhaps TRBD1 (5 bases). This CDR3 has 16 amino acids. V was shortened by 3 bases and J by 6 bases, with 21 bases between the two germline ends. CDR1 and CDR2 (germline): SGHTS, YDEGEE. CDR3 in amino acids: CASSSGGGRGVAEAFF. The CDR3 coding sequence is TGTGCCAGCAGCTCCGGCGGCGGGAGGGGAGTAGCTGAAGCTTTCTTT. Supplemented by reference TRBV5-8 and TRBJ1-1, the full variable domain reads EAGVTQSPTHLIKTRGQQATLRCSPISGHTSVYWYQQALGLGLQFLLWYDEGEERNRGNFPPRFSGRQFPNYSSELNVNALELEDSALYLCASSSGGGRGVAEAFFGQGTRLTVV.

The chain employs TRBV27 and TRBJ2-7; D could derive from TRBD1 or TRBD2 (7 bases each). Germline V gene sequence: CDR1 MNHEY, CDR2 SMNVEV (reference sequence). The CDR3 spans 12 residues. V was shortened by 8 bases and J by 7 bases, with 15 bases between the two germline ends. Written as DNA, the CDR3 is TGTGCCAGCCAGGGGGGGGCAGGGGAGCAGTACTTC. Translating it yields CASQGGAGEQYF.

The chain couples TRBV20-1 to TRBJ2-7, with TRBD2 as a possible D gene (5 bases). Trimming took 3 bases from V and 6 from J, leaving 9 bases between them. The CDR3 sequence is 11 residues long. Germline CDR1 DFQATT, CDR2 SNEGSKA (reference sequence). CDR3 region: CSASAGREQYF. The CDR3 nucleotides are TGCAGTGCTAGCGCGGGTCGCGAGCAGTACTTC.

The chain employs TRBV6-6 and TRBJ1-4, with D possibly being TRBD1 (5 bases). The CDR3 is 16 amino acids. V shed 7 bases and J shed 5 bases, with 20 bases lying between them. The germline CDR1 and CDR2 sequences are MNHNY and SVGAGI (reference sequence). In nucleotides, the CDR3 is TGTGCCAGCACCGAGCCGATGGGGGGGGTGAATGAAAAACTGTTTTTT. Its translation: CASTEPMGGVNEKLFF.

The chain recombines TRBV19 with TRBJ1-5; D possibly corresponds to TRBD1 (5 bases). From germline, CDR1 is LNHDA and CDR2 SQIVND (reference sequence). This CDR3 region has 15 residues. V was cut by 3 bases and J by 1 base, with 10 bases left in between. The chain's CDR3 is CASSIRETSNQPQHF. CDR3 nucleotides: TGTGCCAGTAGTATCAGGGAGACCAGCAATCAGCCCCAGCATTTT.